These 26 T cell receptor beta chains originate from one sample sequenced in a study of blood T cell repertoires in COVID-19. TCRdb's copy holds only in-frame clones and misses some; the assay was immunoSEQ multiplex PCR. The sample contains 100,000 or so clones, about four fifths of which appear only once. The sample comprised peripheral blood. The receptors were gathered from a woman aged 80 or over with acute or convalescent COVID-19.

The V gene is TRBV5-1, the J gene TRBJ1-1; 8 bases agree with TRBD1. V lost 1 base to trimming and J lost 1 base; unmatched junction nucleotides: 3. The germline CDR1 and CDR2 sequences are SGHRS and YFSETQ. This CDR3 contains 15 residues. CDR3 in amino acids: CASSLQGARNTEAFF. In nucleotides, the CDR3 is TGCGCCAGCAGCTTGCAGGGGGCGAGGAACACTGAAGCTTTCTTT.

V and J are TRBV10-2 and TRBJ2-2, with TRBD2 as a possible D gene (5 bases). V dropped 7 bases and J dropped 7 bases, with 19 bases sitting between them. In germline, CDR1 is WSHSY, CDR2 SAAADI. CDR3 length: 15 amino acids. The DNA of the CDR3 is TGCGCCAGCACTCCCCTAACTAGTGTGGGCGGGGAGCTGTTTTTT. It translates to CASTPLTSVGGELFF.

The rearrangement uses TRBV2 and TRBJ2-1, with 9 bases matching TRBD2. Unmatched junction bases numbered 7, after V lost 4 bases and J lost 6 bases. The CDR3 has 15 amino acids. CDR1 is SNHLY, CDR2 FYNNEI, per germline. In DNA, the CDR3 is TGTGCCAGCAGTGTGGGCGGGAGGGCCATCAATGAGCAGTTCTTC. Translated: CASSVGGRAINEQFF.

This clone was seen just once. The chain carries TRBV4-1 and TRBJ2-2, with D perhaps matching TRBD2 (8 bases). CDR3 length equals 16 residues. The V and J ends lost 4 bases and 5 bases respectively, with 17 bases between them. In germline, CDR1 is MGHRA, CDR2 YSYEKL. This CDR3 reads CASSLSGGGITGELFF. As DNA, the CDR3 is TGCGCCAGCAGCCTCTCGGGAGGGGGCATTACCGGGGAGCTGTTTTTT.

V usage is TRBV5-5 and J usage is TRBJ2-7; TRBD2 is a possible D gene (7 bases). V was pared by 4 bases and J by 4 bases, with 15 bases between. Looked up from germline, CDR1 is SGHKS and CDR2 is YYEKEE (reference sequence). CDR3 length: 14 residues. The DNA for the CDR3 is TGTGCCAGCAGCACCTCGGGGGGCTGGTACGAGCAGTACTTC. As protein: CASSTSGGWYEQYF.

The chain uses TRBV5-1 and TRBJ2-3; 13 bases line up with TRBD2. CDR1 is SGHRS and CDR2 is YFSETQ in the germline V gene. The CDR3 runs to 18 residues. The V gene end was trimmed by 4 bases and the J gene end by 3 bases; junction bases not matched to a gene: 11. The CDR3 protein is CASSGTSGRDGRTDTQYF. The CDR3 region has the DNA TGCGCCAGCAGCGGCACTAGCGGGAGGGATGGGAGGACAGATACGCAGTATTTT.

CDR3 residues: CSASSGGTETQYF. DNA for the CDR3: TGCAGTGCTAGTTCTGGCGGGACTGAGACCCAGTACTTC. The rearrangement links TRBV20-1 to TRBJ2-5, with D perhaps matching TRBD2 (6 bases). The CDR3 totals 13 residues. V was pared by 3 bases and J by 5 bases, with 13 bases between. The germline CDR1 and CDR2 sequences are DFQATT and SNEGSKA (reference sequence).

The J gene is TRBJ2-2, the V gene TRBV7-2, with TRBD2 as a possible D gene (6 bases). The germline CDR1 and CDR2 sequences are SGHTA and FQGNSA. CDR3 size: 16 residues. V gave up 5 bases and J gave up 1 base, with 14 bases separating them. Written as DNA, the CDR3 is TGTGCCAGCAGCCGGGCGGCGGGGCTGAACACCGGGGAGCTGTTTTTT. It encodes CASSRAAGLNTGELFF.

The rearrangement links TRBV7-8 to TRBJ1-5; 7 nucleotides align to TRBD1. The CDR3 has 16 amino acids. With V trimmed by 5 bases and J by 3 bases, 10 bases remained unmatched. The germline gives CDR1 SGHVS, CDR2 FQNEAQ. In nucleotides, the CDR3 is TGTGCCAGCAGCCCCGACAGGGTAGGGTACAATCAGCCCCAGCATTTT. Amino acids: CASSPDRVGYNQPQHF.

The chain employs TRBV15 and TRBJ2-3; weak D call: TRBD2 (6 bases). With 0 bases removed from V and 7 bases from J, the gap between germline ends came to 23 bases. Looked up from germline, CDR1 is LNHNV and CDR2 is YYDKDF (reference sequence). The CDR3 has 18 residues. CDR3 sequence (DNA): TGTGCCACCAGCAGAGATCCGCTAGCGATTAGCCGCCCAAATACGCAGTATTTT. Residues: CATSRDPLAISRPNTQYF.

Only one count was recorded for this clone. This CDR3 is CASSYSGGPYETQYF. In DNA form, the CDR3 reads TGTGCCAGCAGTTATTCGGGAGGGCCATACGAGACCCAGTACTTC. The chain couples TRBV6-2 or TRBV6-3 to TRBJ2-5; 8 bases agree with TRBD2. The CDR3 consists of 15 residues. The V and J ends lost 3 bases and 5 bases, in that order; junction bases with no gene match: 8. CDR1 and CDR2 from the germline V gene are MNHEY and SVGEGT.

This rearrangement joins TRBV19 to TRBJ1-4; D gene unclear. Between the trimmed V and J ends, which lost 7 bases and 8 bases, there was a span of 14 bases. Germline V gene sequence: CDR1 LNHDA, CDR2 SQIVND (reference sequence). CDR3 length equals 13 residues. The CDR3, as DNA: TGTGCCAGTACCGCGGTTGATGGGGAAAAACTGTTTTTT. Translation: CASTAVDGEKLFF.

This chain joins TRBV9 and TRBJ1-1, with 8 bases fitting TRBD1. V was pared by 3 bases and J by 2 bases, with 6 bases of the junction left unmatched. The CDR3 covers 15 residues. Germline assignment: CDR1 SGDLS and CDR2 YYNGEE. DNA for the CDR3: TGTGCCAGCAGCGCATCCAGGGGGCTAAACACTGAAGCTTTCTTT. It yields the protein CASSASRGLNTEAFF.

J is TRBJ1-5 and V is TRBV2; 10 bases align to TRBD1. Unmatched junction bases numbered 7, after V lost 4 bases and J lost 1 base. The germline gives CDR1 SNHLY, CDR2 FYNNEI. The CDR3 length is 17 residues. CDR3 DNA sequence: TGTGCCAGCAGTGGTAGACAGGGGGCCAGGAGCAATCAGCCCCAGCATTTT. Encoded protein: CASSGRQGARSNQPQHF.

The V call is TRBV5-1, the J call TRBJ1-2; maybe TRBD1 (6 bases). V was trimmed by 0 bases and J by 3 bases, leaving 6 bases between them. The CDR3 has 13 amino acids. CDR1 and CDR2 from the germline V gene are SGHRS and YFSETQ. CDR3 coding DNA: TGCGCCAGCAGCTTGGACAGGGACTATGGCTACACCTTC. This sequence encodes CASSLDRDYGYTF.

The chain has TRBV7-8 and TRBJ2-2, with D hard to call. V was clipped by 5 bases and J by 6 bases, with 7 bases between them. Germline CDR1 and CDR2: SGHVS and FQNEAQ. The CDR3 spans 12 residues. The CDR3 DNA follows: TGTGCCAGCAGCCGAGGCGCCGGGGAGCTGTTTTTT. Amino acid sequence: CASSRGAGELFF.

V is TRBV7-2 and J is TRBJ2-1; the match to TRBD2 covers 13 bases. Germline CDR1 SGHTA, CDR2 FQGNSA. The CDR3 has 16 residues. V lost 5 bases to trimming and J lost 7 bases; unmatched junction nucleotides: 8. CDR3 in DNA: TGTGCCAGCAGCATACACAGGGGACTAGCGGGGAATGAGCAGTTCTTC. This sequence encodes CASSIHRGLAGNEQFF.

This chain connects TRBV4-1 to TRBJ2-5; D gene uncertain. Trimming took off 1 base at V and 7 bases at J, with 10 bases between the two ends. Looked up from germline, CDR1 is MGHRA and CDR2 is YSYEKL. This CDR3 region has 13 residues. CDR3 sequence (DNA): TGCGCCAGCAGCCAAGTCCTGCTAGGGACCCAGTACTTC. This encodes CASSQVLLGTQYF.

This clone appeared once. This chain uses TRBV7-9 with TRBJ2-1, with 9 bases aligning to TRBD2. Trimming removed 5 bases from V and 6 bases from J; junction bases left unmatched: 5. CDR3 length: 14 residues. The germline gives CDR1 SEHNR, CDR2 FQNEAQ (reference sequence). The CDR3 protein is CASSHRGLANEQFF. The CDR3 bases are TGTGCCAGCAGCCACCGGGGACTAGCCAATGAGCAGTTCTTC.

CDR3 sequence: CASSLGDRAHYGYTF. The CDR3 bases are TGTGCCAGCAGTTTGGGGGACAGGGCGCACTATGGCTACACCTTC. J is TRBJ1-2 and V is TRBV28; 9 bases fit TRBD1. The V segment lost 3 bases and the J segment 3 bases; nucleotides outside the gene matches: 5. CDR1 and CDR2 (germline): MDHEN, SYDVKM. The CDR3 has 15 residues.

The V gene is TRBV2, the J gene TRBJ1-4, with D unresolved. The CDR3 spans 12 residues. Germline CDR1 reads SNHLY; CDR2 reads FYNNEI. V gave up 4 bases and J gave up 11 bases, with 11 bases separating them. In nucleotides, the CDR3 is TGTGCCAGCAGTGGGGAGGTACTGAAACTGTTTTTT. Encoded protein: CASSGEVLKLFF.

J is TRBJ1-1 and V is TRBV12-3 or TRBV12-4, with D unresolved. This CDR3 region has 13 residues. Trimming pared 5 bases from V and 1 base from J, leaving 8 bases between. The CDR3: CASSRQENTEAFF. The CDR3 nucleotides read TGTGCCAGCAGTCGCCAGGAGAACACTGAAGCTTTCTTT.

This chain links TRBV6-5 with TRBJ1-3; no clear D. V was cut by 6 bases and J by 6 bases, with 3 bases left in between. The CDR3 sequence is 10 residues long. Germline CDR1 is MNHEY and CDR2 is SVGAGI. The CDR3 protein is CASSKNTIYF. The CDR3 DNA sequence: TGTGCCAGCAGCAAAAACACCATATATTTT.

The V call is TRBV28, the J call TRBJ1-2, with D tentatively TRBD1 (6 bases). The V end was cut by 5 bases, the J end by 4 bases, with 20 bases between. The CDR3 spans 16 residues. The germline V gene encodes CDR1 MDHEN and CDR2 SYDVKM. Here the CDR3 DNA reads TGTGCCAGCAGTCTCCCTGGGTCGGGGGGCGGCTATGGCTACACCTTC. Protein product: CASSLPGSGGGYGYTF.

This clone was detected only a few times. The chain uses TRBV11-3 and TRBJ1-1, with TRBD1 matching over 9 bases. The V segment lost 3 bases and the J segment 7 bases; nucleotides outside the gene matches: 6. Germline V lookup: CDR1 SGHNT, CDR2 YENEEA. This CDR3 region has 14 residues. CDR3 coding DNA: TGTGCCAGCAGCTTCTCCGGGACAGGGTATGAAGCTTTCTTT. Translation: CASSFSGTGYEAFF.

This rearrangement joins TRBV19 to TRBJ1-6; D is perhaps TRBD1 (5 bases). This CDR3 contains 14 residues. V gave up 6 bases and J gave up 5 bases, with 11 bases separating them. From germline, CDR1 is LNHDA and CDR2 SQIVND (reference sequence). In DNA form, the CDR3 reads TGTGCCAGTAGAATGCAGGGTAATAATTCACCCCTCCACTTT. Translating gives CASRMQGNNSPLHF. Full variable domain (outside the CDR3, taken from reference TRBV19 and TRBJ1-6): DGGITQSPKYLFRKEGQNVTLSCEQNLNHDAMYWYRQDPGQGLRLIYYSQIVNDFQKGDIAEGYSVSREKKESFPLTVTSAQKNPTAFYLCASRMQGNNSPLHFGNGTRLTVT.